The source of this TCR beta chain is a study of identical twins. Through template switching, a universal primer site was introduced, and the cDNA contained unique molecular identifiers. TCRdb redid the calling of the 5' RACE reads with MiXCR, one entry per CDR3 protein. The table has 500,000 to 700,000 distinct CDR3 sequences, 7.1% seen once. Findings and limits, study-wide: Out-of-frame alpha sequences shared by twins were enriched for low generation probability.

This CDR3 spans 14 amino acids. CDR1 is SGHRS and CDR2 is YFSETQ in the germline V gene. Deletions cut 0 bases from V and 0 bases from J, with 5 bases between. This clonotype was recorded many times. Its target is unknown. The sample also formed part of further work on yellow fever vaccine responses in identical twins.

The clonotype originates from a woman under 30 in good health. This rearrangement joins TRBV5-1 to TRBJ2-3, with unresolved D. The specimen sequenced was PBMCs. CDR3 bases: TGCGCCAGCAGCTTGGCGCAGAGCACAGATACGCAGTATTTT. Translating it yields CASSLAQSTDTQYF.